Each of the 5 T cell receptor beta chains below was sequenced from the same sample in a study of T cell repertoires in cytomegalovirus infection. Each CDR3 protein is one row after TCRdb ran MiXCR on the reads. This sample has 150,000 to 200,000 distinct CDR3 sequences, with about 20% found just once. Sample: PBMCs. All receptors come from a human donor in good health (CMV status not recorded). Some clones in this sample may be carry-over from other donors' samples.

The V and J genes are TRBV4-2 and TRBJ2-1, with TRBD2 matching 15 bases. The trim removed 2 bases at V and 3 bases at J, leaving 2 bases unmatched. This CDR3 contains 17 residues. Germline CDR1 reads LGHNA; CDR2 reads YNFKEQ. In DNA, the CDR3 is TGTGCCAGCAGCCAACCGGGACTAGCGGGAGGCTACAATGAGCAGTTCTTC. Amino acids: CASSQPGLAGGYNEQFF.

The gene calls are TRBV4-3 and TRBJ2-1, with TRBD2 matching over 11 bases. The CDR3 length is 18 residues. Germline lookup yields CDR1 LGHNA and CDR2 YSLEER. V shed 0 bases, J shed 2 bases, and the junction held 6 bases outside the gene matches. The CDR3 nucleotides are TGCGCCAGCAGCCAAGAAGTCCGACTAGCGGGAACCTACAATGAGCAGTTCTTC. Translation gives CASSQEVRLAGTYNEQFF.

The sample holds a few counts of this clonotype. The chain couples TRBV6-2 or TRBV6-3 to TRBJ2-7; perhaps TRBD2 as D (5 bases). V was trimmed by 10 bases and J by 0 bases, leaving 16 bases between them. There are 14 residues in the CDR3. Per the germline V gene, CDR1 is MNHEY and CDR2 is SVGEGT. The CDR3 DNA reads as TGTGCCACCAGAAGGAGGCTCAGCTCCTACGAGCAGTACTTC. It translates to CATRRRLSSYEQYF.

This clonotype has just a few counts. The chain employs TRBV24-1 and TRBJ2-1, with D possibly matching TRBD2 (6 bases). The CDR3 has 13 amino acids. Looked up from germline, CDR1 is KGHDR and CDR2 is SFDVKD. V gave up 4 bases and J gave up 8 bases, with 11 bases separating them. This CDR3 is CATSEAGIDEQFF. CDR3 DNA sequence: TGTGCCACCAGTGAGGCGGGGATCGATGAGCAGTTCTTC.

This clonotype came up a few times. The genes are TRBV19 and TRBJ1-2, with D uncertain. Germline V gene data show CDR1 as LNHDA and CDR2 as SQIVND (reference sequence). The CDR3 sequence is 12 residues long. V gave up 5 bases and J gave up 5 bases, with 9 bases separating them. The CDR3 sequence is CASSPRQYGYTF. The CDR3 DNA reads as TGTGCCAGTAGTCCCCGCCAGTATGGCTACACCTTC.